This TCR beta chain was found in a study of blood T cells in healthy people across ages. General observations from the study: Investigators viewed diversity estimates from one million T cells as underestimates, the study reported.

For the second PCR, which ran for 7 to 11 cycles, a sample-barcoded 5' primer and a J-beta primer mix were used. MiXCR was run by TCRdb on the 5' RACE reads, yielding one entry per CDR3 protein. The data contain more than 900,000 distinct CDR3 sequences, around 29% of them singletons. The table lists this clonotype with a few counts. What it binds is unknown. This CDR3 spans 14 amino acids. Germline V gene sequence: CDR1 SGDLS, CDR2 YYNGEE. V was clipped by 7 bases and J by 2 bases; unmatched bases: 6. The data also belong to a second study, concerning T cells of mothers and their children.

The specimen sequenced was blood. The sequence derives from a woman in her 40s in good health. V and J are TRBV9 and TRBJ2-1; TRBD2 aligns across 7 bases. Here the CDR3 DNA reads TGTGCCAGCGGGCGGAGCGGGGCCTACAATGAGCAGTTCTTC. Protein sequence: CASGRSGAYNEQFF.